Each of the 14 T cell receptor beta chains below was sequenced from the same sample in a study of blood T cell repertoires in COVID-19 (dated by TCRdb to between 2020 and 2021). Libraries were made using the immunoSEQ multiplex PCR assay. TCRdb holds this immuneACCESS table with in-frame rearrangements only. Some clones are missing; in checked studies, unresolved V genes explain under half, and the rest has no known cause. This sample comprises 200,000 or so clones, 80% to 90% of them detected only once. The ten most abundant clones make up approximately 5.1% of the sample. The sample taken for sequencing was peripheral blood. The receptor set was obtained from a woman between 65 and 79 years old with active or convalescent COVID-19.

The V and J genes are TRBV2 and TRBJ2-2, with 7 bases fitting TRBD1. Germline V CDR1 and CDR2: SNHLY, FYNNEI. This CDR3 spans 14 amino acids. Losses at the gene ends were 6 bases for V and 1 base for J; bases not matched to a gene: 2. The CDR3 nucleotides are TGTGCCAGCAGAGGACAGGTGAACACCGGGGAGCTGTTTTTT. This sequence encodes CASRGQVNTGELFF.

The V and J genes are TRBV12-2 and TRBJ2-5; TRBD1 was called by the table and not checked on the DNA. TRBV12-2 represents a pseudogene. The CDR3 extends over 21 amino acids. The CDR3 bases are TGTGCAAGTCGCTCCGACCGTCTTACAGGGAAAACGCGGACTTACCAAGAGACCCAGTACTTC. It codes for CASRSDRLTGKTRTYQETQYF.

This chain uses TRBV19 with TRBJ1-1; D perhaps matches TRBD1 (5 bases). The CDR3 sequence is 14 residues long. V was shortened by 5 bases and J by 1 base, with 11 bases between the two germline ends. CDR1 and CDR2 from the germline V gene are LNHDA and SQIVND (reference sequence). CDR3 protein: CASSSSGGNTEAFF. The CDR3 nucleotides are TGTGCCAGTAGTTCCAGCGGGGGGAACACTGAAGCTTTCTTT.

This clone was recorded only once. The sample contains more than one DNA sequence encoding this CDR3. This sequence joins TRBV7-9 and TRBJ2-5; unclear D gene. The CDR3 loop spans 13 amino acids. Germline V lookup: CDR1 SEHNR, CDR2 FQNEAQ (reference sequence). With 2 bases removed from V and 2 bases from J, the gap between germline ends came to 6 bases. The CDR3 region is CASSLTVQETQYF. CDR3 bases: TGTGCCAGCAGCTTAACTGTTCAAGAGACCCAGTACTTC.

V usage is TRBV2 and J usage is TRBJ2-7, with a possible D match to TRBD1 (7 bases). Germline loops: CDR1 SNHLY, CDR2 FYNNEI. The CDR3 extends over 13 amino acids. V lost 11 bases and J 3 bases, leaving 17 bases between the germline ends. CDR3 DNA sequence: TGTGCCGGAAGGGCGGGACAGAACTACGAGCAGTACTTC. It encodes CAGRAGQNYEQYF.

This clone was detected only once. The J gene is TRBJ2-7, the V gene TRBV5-4, with 9 bases matching TRBD2. The CDR3 spans 14 residues. In germline, CDR1 is SGHNT, CDR2 YYREEE (reference sequence). Trimming at V came to 3 bases and at J to 5 bases, leaving 6 bases not matched to a gene. The CDR3 loop is CASSWGLASHEQYF. The CDR3 region has the DNA TGTGCCAGCAGCTGGGGACTAGCATCTCACGAGCAGTACTTC.

V is TRBV19 and J is TRBJ1-1; 8 bases are shared with TRBD1. Germline V lookup: CDR1 LNHDA, CDR2 SQIVND (reference sequence). The CDR3 contains 13 residues. J was trimmed by 2 bases and V by 8 bases; bases with no gene match: 4. CDR3 protein: CASGDRINTEAFF. The CDR3 region has the DNA TGTGCCAGTGGGGACAGGATAAACACTGAAGCTTTCTTT.

The table lists this clone with a few counts. The chain couples TRBV5-8 to TRBJ1-1; D is perhaps TRBD1 (5 bases). The CDR3 consists of 15 residues. Trimming shortened V by 5 bases and J by 5 bases, and 19 bases separated the two germline ends. Germline V gene lookup returns CDR1 SGHTS and CDR2 YDEGEE. The CDR3 loop reads CASSLFQGGYTEAFF. The DNA of the CDR3 is TGTGCCAGCAGTTTATTTCAGGGAGGGTATACTGAAGCTTTCTTT.

The rearrangement joins TRBV27 to TRBJ1-2, with TRBD1 as a possible D gene (6 bases). The CDR3 runs to 14 residues. Between the trimmed V and J ends, which lost 5 bases and 8 bases, there was a span of 18 bases. The germline V gene encodes CDR1 MNHEY and CDR2 SMNVEV (reference sequence). The CDR3 nucleotides are TGTGCCAGCAGTCCCTCTACAGGGCTGTGGGGCTACACCTTC. The encoded protein is CASSPSTGLWGYTF.

The chain employs TRBV10-2 and TRBJ1-2; no clear D. The CDR3 runs to 16 residues. CDR1 and CDR2 (germline): WSHSY, SAAADI. V lost 1 base and J lost 4, with 16 bases in between. CDR3 DNA sequence: TGCGCCAGCAGTGAGTTCCACCGACGAGCGGGCTATGGCTACACCTTC. This encodes CASSEFHRRAGYGYTF.

The chain has TRBV6-1 and TRBJ2-7; D gene uncertain. This CDR3 has 15 amino acids. Germline CDR1 MNHNS, CDR2 SASEGT. Trimming took off 2 bases at V and 0 bases at J, with 11 bases between the two ends. The CDR3, as DNA: TGTGCCAGCAGTGAAATGGGCATCCTCTCCTACGAGCAGTACTTC. Protein: CASSEMGILSYEQYF.

The chain links TRBV19 to TRBJ1-3; the match to TRBD1 covers 10 bases. V shed 7 bases, J shed 4 bases, and the junction held 7 bases outside the gene matches. The CDR3 consists of 15 residues. Germline V gives CDR1 LNHDA, CDR2 SQIVND (reference sequence). CDR3 sequence (DNA): TGTGCCAGTACCCGACAGGGGGCTACGGGAAACACCATATATTTT. Protein sequence: CASTRQGATGNTIYF.

The CDR3 sequence: CASGTSQGDTQYF. The DNA for the CDR3 is TGTGCCAGCGGGACTTCTCAAGGGGATACGCAGTATTTT. The chain couples TRBV12-3 or TRBV12-4 to TRBJ2-3; D might be TRBD2 (6 bases). V was cut by 8 bases and J by 6 bases, with 15 bases left in between. The CDR3 has 13 amino acids.

The chain links TRBV2 to TRBJ1-1; a possible D gene is TRBD1 (6 bases). In germline, CDR1 is SNHLY, CDR2 FYNNEI. The CDR3 runs 13 residues. Trimming took 4 bases from V and 7 from J, leaving 13 bases between them. CDR3 bases: TGTGCCAGCAGTGCCCGGGGAGGGGGTGAAGCTTTCTTT. This codes for CASSARGGGEAFF.